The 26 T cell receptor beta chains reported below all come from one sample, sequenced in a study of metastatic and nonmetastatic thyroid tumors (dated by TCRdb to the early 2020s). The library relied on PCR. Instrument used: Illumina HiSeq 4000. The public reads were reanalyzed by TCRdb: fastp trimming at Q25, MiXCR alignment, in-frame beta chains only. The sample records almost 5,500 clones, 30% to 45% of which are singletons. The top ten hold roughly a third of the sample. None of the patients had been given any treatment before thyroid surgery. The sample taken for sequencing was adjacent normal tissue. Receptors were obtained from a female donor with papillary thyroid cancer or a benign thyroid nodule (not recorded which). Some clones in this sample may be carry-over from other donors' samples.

CDR3 in amino acids: CASSLEGRATYEQYF. In DNA, the CDR3 is TGTGCCAGCAGCTTAGAAGGGAGGGCAACCTACGAGCAGTACTTC. The chain is built from TRBV11-2 and TRBJ2-7; TRBD2 matches at 7 bases. Germline CDR1 is SGHAT and CDR2 is FQNNGV. The CDR3 totals 15 residues. Trimming at V came to 0 bases and at J to 2 bases, leaving 4 bases not matched to a gene.

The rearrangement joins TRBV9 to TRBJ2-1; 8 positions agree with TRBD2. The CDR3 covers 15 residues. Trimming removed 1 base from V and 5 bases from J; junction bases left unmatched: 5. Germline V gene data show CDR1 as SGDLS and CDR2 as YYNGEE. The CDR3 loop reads CASSVWNGRDNEQFF. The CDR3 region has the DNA TGTGCCAGCAGCGTATGGAACGGGAGGGACAATGAGCAGTTCTTC. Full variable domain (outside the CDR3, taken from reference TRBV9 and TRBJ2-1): DSGVTQTPKHLITATGQRVTLRCSPRSGDLSVYWYQQSLDQGLQFLIQYYNGEERAKGNILERFSAQQFPDLHSELNLSSLELGDSALYFCASSVWNGRDNEQFFGPGTRLTVL.

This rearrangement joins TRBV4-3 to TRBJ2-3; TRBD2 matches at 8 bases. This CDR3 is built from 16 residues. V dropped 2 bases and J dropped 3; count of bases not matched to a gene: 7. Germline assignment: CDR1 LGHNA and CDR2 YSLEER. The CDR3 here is CASSQLGLAGTDTQYF. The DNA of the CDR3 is TGCGCCAGCAGCCAACTAGGACTAGCAGGGACAGATACGCAGTATTTT.

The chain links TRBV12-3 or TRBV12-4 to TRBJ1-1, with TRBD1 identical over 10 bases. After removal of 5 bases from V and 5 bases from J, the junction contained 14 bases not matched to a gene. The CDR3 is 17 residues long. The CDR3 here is CASSPTGGAVCATEAFF. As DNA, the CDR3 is TGTGCCAGCAGTCCGACAGGGGGCGCTGTCTGTGCGACTGAAGCTTTCTTT.

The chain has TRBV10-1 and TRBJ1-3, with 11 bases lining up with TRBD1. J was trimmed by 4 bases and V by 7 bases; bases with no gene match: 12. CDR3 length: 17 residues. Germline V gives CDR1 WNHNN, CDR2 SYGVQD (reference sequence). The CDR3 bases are TGCGCCAGCAAGAGGGAAGGACAGGGGGCGTCCGGAAACACCATATATTTT. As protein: CASKREGQGASGNTIYF.

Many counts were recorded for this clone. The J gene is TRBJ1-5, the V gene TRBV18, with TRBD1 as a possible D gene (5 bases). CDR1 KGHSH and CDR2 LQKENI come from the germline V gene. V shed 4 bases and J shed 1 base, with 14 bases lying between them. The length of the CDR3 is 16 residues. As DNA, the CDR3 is TGTGCCAGCTCACTAGTCACAGGAAGCAGCAATCAGCCCCAGCATTTT. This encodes CASSLVTGSSNQPQHF.

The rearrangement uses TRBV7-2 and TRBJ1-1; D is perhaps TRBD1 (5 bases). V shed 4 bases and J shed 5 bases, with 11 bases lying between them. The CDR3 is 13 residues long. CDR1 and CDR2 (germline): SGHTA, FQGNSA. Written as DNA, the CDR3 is TGTGCCAGCAGCTCGGGGGGAGCGACTGAAGCTTTCTTT. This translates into CASSSGGATEAFF. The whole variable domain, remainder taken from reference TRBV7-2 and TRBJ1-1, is GAGVSQSPSNKVTEKGKDVELRCDPISGHTALYWYRQSLGQGLEFLIYFQGNSAPDKSGLPSDRFSAERTGGSVSTLTIQRTQQEDSAVYLCASSSGGATEAFFGQGTRLTVV.

The CDR3, as DNA: TGTGCCAGCAGCTTGAGTGCCAGGGGTGGTGAAAAACTGTTTTTT. Translating it yields CASSLSARGGEKLFF. The rearrangement joins TRBV5-4 to TRBJ1-4; a weak D match, TRBD1 (6 bases). Trimming stripped 1 base from V and 7 bases from J, with 14 bases between. The CDR3 spans 15 residues. Germline loops: CDR1 SGHNT, CDR2 YYREEE (reference sequence).

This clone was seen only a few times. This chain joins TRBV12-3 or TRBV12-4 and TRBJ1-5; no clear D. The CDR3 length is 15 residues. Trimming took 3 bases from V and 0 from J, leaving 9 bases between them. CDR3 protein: CASSFGVYSNQPQHF. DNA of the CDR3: TGTGCCAGCAGTTTTGGAGTTTATAGCAATCAGCCCCAGCATTTT.

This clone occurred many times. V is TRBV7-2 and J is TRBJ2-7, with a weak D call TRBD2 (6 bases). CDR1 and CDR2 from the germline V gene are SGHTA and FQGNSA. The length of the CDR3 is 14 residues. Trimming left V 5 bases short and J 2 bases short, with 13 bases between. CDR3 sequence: CASSQLAATYEQYF. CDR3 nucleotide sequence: TGTGCCAGCAGCCAATTAGCGGCAACCTACGAGCAGTACTTC.

Written as DNA, the CDR3 is TGTGCCAGCAGTCGAGGGGACAGGGAATCGGACACTGAAGCTTTCTTT. Its protein is CASSRGDRESDTEAFF. This chain links TRBV13 with TRBJ1-1; 9 nucleotides match TRBD1. The CDR3 is 16 residues long. Germline V gene data show CDR1 as PRHDT and CDR2 as FYEKMQ (reference sequence). Losses at the gene ends were 6 bases for V and 3 bases for J; bases not matched to a gene: 11.

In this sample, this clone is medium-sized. CDR3 in amino acids: CASSVDFREMDEQYF. Written as DNA, the CDR3 is TGTGCCAGCAGCGTAGATTTCCGTGAAATGGACGAGCAGTACTTC. J is TRBJ2-7 and V is TRBV9; D is unresolved. From germline, CDR1 is SGDLS and CDR2 YYNGEE. The V and J ends lost 0 bases and 5 bases respectively, with 15 bases between them. This CDR3 is 15 amino acids long.

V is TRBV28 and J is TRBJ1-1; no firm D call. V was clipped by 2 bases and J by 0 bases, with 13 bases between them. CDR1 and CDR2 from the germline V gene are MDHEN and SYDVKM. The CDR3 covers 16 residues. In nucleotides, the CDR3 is TGTGCCAGCAGTTTAAATATGGCGGTCATGAACACTGAAGCTTTCTTT. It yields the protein CASSLNMAVMNTEAFF.

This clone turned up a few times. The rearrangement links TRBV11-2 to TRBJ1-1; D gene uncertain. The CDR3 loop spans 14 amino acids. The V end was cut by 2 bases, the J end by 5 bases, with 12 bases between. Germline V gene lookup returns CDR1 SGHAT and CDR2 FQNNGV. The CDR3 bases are TGTGCCAGCAGCTTATTGGCAGGTGAGACTGAAGCTTTCTTT. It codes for CASSLLAGETEAFF. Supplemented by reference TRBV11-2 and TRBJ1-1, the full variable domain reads EAGVAQSPRYKIIEKRQSVAFWCNPISGHATLYWYQQILGQGPKLLIQFQNNGVVDDSQLPKDRFSAERLKGVDSTLKIQPAKLEDSAVYLCASSLLAGETEAFFGQGTRLTVV.

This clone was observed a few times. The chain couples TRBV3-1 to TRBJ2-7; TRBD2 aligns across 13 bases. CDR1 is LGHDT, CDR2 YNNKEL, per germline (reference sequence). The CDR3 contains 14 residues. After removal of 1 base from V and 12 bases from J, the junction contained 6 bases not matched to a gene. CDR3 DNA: TGTGCCAGCAGCCAAGGTGGGACTAGCGGGGATCGGTACTTC. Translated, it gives CASSQGGTSGDRYF.

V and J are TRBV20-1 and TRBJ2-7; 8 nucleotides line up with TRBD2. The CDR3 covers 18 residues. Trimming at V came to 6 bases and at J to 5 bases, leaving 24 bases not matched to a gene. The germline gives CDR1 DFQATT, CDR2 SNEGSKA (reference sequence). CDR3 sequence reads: CSADRILKKAGATHEQYF. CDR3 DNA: TGCAGTGCCGACCGAATACTCAAAAAAGCGGGAGCCACCCACGAGCAGTACTTC.

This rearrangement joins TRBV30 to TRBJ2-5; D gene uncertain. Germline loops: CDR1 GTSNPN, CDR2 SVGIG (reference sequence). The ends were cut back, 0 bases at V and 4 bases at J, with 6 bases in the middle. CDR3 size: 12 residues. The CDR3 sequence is CAWSVLRETQYF. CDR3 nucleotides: TGTGCCTGGAGTGTACTGCGAGAGACCCAGTACTTC.

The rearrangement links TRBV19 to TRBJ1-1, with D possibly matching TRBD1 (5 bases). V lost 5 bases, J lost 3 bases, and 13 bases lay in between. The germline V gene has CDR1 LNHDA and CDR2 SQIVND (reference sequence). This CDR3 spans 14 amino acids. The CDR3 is CASSSGGGYTEAFF. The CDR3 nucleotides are TGTGCCAGTAGTTCCGGGGGGGGGTACACTGAAGCTTTCTTT.

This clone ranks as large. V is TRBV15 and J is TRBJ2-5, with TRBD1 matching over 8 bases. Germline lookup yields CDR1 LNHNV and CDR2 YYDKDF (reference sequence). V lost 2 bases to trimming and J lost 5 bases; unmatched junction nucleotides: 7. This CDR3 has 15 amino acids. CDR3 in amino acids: CATSRSPGGWETQYF. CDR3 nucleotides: TGTGCCACCAGCAGATCCCCAGGGGGCTGGGAGACCCAGTACTTC.

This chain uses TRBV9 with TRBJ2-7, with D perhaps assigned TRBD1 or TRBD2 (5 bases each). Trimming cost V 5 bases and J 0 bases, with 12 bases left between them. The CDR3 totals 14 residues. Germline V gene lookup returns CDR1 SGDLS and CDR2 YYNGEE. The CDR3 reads CASSPMGDSYEQYF. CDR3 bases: TGTGCCAGCAGTCCCATGGGGGACTCCTACGAGCAGTACTTC.

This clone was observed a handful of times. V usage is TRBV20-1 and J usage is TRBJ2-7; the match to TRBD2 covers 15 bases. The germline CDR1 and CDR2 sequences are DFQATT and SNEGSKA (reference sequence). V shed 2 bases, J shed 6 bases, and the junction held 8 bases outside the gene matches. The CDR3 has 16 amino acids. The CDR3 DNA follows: TGCAGTGCTAGACGAGGACTAGCGGGAGGGCCGTCCGAGCAGTACTTC. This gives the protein CSARRGLAGGPSEQYF.

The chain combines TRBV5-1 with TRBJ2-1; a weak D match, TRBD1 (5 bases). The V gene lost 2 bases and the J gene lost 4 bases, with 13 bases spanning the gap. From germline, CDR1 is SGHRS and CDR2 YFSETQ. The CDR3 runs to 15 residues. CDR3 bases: TGCGCCAGCAGCTTCGGGCAGGGCAGTTACAATGAGCAGTTCTTC. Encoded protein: CASSFGQGSYNEQFF.

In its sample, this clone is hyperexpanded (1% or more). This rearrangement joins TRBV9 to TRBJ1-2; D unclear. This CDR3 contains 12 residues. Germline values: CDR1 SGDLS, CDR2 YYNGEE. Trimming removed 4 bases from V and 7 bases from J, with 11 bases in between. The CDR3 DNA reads TGTGCCAGCAGCCAAGAGGACGGTGGCTACACCTTC. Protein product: CASSQEDGGYTF.

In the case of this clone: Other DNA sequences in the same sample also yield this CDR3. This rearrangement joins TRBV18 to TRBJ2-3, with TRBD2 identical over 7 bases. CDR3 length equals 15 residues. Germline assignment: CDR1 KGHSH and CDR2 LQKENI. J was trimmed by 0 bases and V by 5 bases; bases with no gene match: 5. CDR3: CASSRDYLSTDTQYF. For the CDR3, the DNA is TGTGCCAGCTCAAGGGACTACCTTAGCACAGATACGCAGTATTTT. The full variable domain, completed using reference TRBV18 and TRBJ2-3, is NAGVMQNPRHLVRRRGQEARLRCSPMKGHSHVYWYRQLPEEGLKFMVYLQKENIIDESGMPKERFSAEFPKEGPSILRIQQVVRGDSAAYFCASSRDYLSTDTQYFGPGTRLTVL.

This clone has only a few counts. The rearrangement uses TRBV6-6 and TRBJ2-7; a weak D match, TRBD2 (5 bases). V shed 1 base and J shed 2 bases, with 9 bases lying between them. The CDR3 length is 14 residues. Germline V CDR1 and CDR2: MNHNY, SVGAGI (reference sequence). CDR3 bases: TGTGCCAGCAGTTACTACGGGAAGACCTACGAGCAGTACTTC. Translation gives CASSYYGKTYEQYF.

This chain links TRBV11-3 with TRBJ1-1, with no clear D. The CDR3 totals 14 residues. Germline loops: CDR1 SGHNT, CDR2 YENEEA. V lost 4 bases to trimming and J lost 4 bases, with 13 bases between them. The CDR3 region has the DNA TGTGCCAGCAGCTCTCTGGGATATCGCACTGAAGCTTTCTTT. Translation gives CASSSLGYRTEAFF.